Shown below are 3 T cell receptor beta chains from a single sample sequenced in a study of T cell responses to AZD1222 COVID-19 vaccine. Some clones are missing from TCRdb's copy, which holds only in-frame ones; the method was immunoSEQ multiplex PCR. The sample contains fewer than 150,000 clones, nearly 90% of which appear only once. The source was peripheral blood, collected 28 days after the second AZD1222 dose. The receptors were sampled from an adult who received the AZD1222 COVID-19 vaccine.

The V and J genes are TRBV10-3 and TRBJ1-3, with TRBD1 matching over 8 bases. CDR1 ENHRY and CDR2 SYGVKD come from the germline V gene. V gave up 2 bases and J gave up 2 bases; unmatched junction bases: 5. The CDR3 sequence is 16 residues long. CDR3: CAISEPDRGTGNTIYF. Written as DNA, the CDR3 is TGTGCCATCAGTGAGCCTGACAGGGGCACTGGAAACACCATATATTTT.

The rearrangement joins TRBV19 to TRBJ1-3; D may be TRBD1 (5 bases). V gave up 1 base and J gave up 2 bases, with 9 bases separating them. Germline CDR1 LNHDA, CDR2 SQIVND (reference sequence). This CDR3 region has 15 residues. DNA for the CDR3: TGTGCCAGTAGTATAGTGGCGGACACTGGAAACACCATATATTTT. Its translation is CASSIVADTGNTIYF.

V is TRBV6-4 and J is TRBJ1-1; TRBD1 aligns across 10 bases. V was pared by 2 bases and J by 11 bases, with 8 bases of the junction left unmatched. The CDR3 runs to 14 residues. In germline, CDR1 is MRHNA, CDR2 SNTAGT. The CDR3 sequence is CASSDPGTGDCAFF. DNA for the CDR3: TGTGCCAGCAGTGACCCCGGGACAGGGGATTGCGCTTTCTTT.